The 20 T cell receptor beta chains presented below share a single source sample, sequenced in a study of T cell repertoires in cytomegalovirus infection (dated by TCRdb to the late 2010s). Instrument used: Illumina HiSeq 1500. TCRdb applied fastp at Q25 and MiXCR to the public reads, then kept only in-frame beta chains. Identical CDR3 protein sequences are pooled into one entry, listed with their most common genes and DNA. The sample profile shows roughly 760,000 distinct CDR3 sequences; 35% of them were found once. The ten largest clones capture around 2.8% of the sample. The sequenced sample was PBMCs. All receptors come from a human donor in good health (CMV status not recorded). Some clones in this sample may be carry-over from other donors' samples.

This clonotype was detected a few times. This sequence joins TRBV6-1 and TRBJ1-3, with D possibly being TRBD1 (5 bases). The CDR3 totals 14 residues. The germline V and J ends were trimmed by 8 bases and 1 base, with 12 bases remaining between them. Germline V CDR1 and CDR2: MNHNS, SASEGT. This CDR3 is CASGSGPSGNTIYF. CDR3 sequence (DNA): TGTGCCAGCGGATCGGGGCCTTCTGGAAACACCATATATTTT.

The CDR3 protein is CASSWGNNEQFF. DNA for the CDR3: TGTGCCAGCAGTTGGGGGAACAATGAGCAGTTCTTC. The chain joins TRBV27 to TRBJ2-1, with D possibly called TRBD1 or TRBD2 (5 bases each). The V gene's germline CDR1 is MNHEY and CDR2 SMNVEV (reference sequence). The V gene lost 4 bases and the J gene lost 5 bases, with 6 bases spanning the gap. The CDR3 has 12 residues.

The rearrangement uses TRBV7-2 and TRBJ2-5; tentatively, D is TRBD1 (5 bases). Germline V gives CDR1 SGHTA, CDR2 FQGNSA. The V end lost 5 bases, the J end lost 1 base, and 11 bases lay between the germline ends. The CDR3 contains 14 residues. In DNA form, the CDR3 reads TGTGCCAGCAGCAAAGCAGGGTCCCAAGAGACCCAGTACTTC. It encodes CASSKAGSQETQYF. The full variable domain, its missing parts supplied by reference TRBV7-2 and TRBJ2-5, is GAGVSQSPSNKVTEKGKDVELRCDPISGHTALYWYRQSLGQGLEFLIYFQGNSAPDKSGLPSDRFSAERTGGSVSTLTIQRTQQEDSAVYLCASSKAGSQETQYFGPGTRLLVL.

This clonotype was seen only a few times. V and J are TRBV5-1 and TRBJ2-7; 7 nucleotides line up with TRBD1. V lost 2 bases and J lost 5; bases outside the gene matches: 10. The CDR3 is made up of 15 amino acids. Germline V lookup: CDR1 SGHRS, CDR2 YFSETQ. DNA for the CDR3: TGCGCCAGCAGCTTCCGGGACAGAGGGGGTCACGAGCAGTACTTC. Protein product: CASSFRDRGGHEQYF.

The sample holds a few counts of this clonotype. CDR3 residues: CASSLTGEEEETQYF. The CDR3 DNA is TGTGCCAGCAGCCTTACCGGAGAGGAGGAAGAGACCCAGTACTTC. The rearrangement joins TRBV11-3 to TRBJ2-5, with D possibly TRBD2 on 5 matching bases. Germline V gives CDR1 SGHNT, CDR2 YENEEA. The CDR3 sequence is 15 residues long. V lost 5 bases to trimming and J lost 3 bases, with 16 bases between them.

The CDR3 DNA is TGTGCCAGCAGTCCTGGTCCTCGCCCTGAAGCTTTCTTT. Translating it yields CASSPGPRPEAFF. The V and J genes are TRBV12-3 or TRBV12-4 and TRBJ1-1; D remains ambiguous. There are 13 residues in the CDR3. V was cut by 5 bases and J by 6 bases, with 13 bases left in between.

V and J are TRBV6-1 and TRBJ2-1; tentative D call: TRBD2 (9 bases). Trimming shortened V by 4 bases and J by 8 bases, and 15 bases separated the two germline ends. This CDR3 has 14 amino acids. The germline V gene has CDR1 MNHNS and CDR2 SASEGT. The CDR3 region is CASSGLAGQDEQFF. CDR3 sequence (DNA): TGTGCCAGCAGTGGGCTAGCGGGACAGGATGAGCAGTTCTTC.

The chain couples TRBV12-3 or TRBV12-4 to TRBJ1-4; D ambiguous. Trimming stripped 4 bases from V and 3 bases from J, with 9 bases between. This CDR3 contains 14 residues. The CDR3 reads CASSSPGPNEKLFF. CDR3 DNA: TGTGCCAGCAGTTCCCCCGGGCCTAATGAAAAACTGTTTTTT.

The CDR3 DNA reads TGTGCCAGCAGCTTTGGGGACAGTGCGAACACCGGGGAGCTGTTTTTT. Translating gives CASSFGDSANTGELFF. The chain recombines TRBV7-8 with TRBJ2-2, with 7 nucleotides matching TRBD1. Per the germline V gene, CDR1 is SGHVS and CDR2 is FQNEAQ. J lost 0 bases, V lost 3 bases, and 4 bases had no gene match. This CDR3 is built from 16 residues.

The genes are TRBV19 and TRBJ1-5, with D maybe TRBD1 (6 bases). The ends were cut back, 6 bases at V and 3 bases at J, with 9 bases in the middle. Germline CDR1 LNHDA, CDR2 SQIVND (reference sequence). This CDR3 has 13 amino acids. CDR3 nucleotide sequence: TGTGCCAGTAGCACAGGGATCAATCAGCCCCAGCATTTT. Translation gives CASSTGINQPQHF.

The CDR3 sequence is CASSELGTSSGANVLTF. CDR3 bases: TGTGCCAGCAGTGAATTGGGCACCAGCTCTGGGGCCAACGTCCTGACTTTC. The chain recombines TRBV25-1 with TRBJ2-6, with D hard to call. This CDR3 is built from 17 residues. Germline V gene sequence: CDR1 MGHDK, CDR2 SYGVNS. V was clipped by 1 base and J by 0 bases, with 10 bases between them.

Only one count was recorded for this clonotype. The chain is built from TRBV7-8 and TRBJ2-1; the D call may be TRBD1 or TRBD2 (6 bases each). V shed 5 bases and J shed 5 bases, with 19 bases lying between them. Germline CDR1 SGHVS, CDR2 FQNEAQ. This CDR3 is 16 amino acids long. The CDR3 protein is CASSLGGPGVDNEQFF. The CDR3 bases are TGTGCCAGCAGCCTAGGGGGACCGGGAGTCGACAATGAGCAGTTCTTC. The whole variable domain, remainder taken from reference TRBV7-8 and TRBJ2-1, is GAGVSQSPRYKVAKRGQDVALRCDPISGHVSLFWYQQALGQGPEFLTYFQNEAQLDKSGLPSDRFFAERPEGSVSTLKIQRTQQEDSAVYLCASSLGGPGVDNEQFFGPGTRLTVL.

The chain has TRBV6-1 and TRBJ2-7, with 10 bases lining up with TRBD1. CDR3 length equals 16 residues. The germline gives CDR1 MNHNS, CDR2 SASEGT. V shed 7 bases, J shed 3 bases, and the junction held 12 bases outside the gene matches. In DNA form, the CDR3 reads TGTGCCAGCAACGCCAAGCTCGGGACAGGGGACTACGAGCAGTACTTC. It translates to CASNAKLGTGDYEQYF.

This sequence joins TRBV27 and TRBJ2-1; D possibly uses TRBD1 or TRBD2 (7 bases each). The V gene's germline CDR1 is MNHEY and CDR2 SMNVEV (reference sequence). V was cut by 11 bases and J by 5 bases, with 19 bases left in between. CDR3 length: 14 residues. CDR3 sequence: CASPGGVLHNEQFF. In nucleotides, the CDR3 is TGTGCCTCCCCAGGGGGGGTTCTCCACAATGAGCAGTTCTTC.

This clonotype was counted only a few times. The V and J genes are TRBV11-2 and TRBJ1-2; 8 positions agree with TRBD1. There are 17 residues in the CDR3. J gave up 0 bases and V 1 base, and 7 bases lay outside the gene matches. Per the germline V gene, CDR1 is SGHAT and CDR2 is FQNNGV. CDR3 bases: TGTGCCAGCAGCTTAGGACAGGGGATGACTTCTAACTATGGCTACACCTTC. Translated, it gives CASSLGQGMTSNYGYTF.

This clonotype was seen only once. V usage is TRBV5-6 and J usage is TRBJ2-7, with D maybe TRBD2 (6 bases). Trimming took off 6 bases at V and 0 bases at J, with 13 bases between the two ends. The CDR3 covers 14 residues. Germline V gene lookup returns CDR1 SGHDT and CDR2 YYEEEE. The CDR3 sequence: CASTPGVGSYEQYF. CDR3 DNA sequence: TGTGCCAGCACCCCGGGGGTGGGCTCCTACGAGCAGTACTTC.

The chain is built from TRBV27 and TRBJ1-1, with D possibly TRBD1 on 5 matching bases. Per the germline V gene, CDR1 is MNHEY and CDR2 is SMNVEV (reference sequence). The CDR3 has 14 residues. The ends were cut back, 6 bases at V and 4 bases at J, with 15 bases in the middle. The CDR3 sequence: CASSLRAGSTEAFF. The CDR3 DNA follows: TGTGCCAGCAGCCTCAGGGCCGGCAGCACTGAAGCTTTCTTT.

This clonotype was detected many times. The rearrangement uses TRBV28 and TRBJ2-7; possible D gene TRBD1, 5 bases. V dropped 3 bases and J dropped 2 bases, with 11 bases sitting between them. Looked up from germline, CDR1 is MDHEN and CDR2 is SYDVKM. This CDR3 is 14 amino acids long. CDR3 amino acids: CASSLEGQPYEQYF. CDR3 sequence (DNA): TGTGCCAGCAGTTTGGAAGGACAACCCTACGAGCAGTACTTC.

This chain links TRBV19 with TRBJ2-2; 7 nucleotides align to TRBD1. In germline, CDR1 is LNHDA, CDR2 SQIVND (reference sequence). J lost 4 bases, V lost 7 bases, and 12 bases had no gene match. The CDR3 runs to 16 residues. CDR3 protein: CASTKDRAFGTGELFF. CDR3 nucleotide sequence: TGTGCCAGTACTAAAGACAGGGCGTTTGGCACCGGGGAGCTGTTTTTT. Full variable domain (outside the CDR3, taken from reference TRBV19 and TRBJ2-2): DGGITQSPKYLFRKEGQNVTLSCEQNLNHDAMYWYRQDPGQGLRLIYYSQIVNDFQKGDIAEGYSVSREKKESFPLTVTSAQKNPTAFYLCASTKDRAFGTGELFFGEGSRLTVL.

The chain is built from TRBV6-5 and TRBJ2-4, with TRBD1 matching over 7 bases. The V segment lost 6 bases and the J segment 4 bases; nucleotides outside the gene matches: 3. Germline V gives CDR1 MNHEY, CDR2 SVGAGI. The CDR3 totals 13 residues. CDR3 protein: CASSRQGKNIQYF. Here the CDR3 DNA reads TGTGCCAGCAGCAGACAGGGAAAAAACATTCAGTACTTC.